What follows is one T cell receptor beta chain and its context. Its antigen is currently unknown. The TCRbeta library was prepared with unique molecular identifiers. From the PCR reads, TCRdb called clonotypes with MiXCR, one entry per CDR3 protein. The sample consists of fewer than 700,000 distinct CDR3 sequences, approximately 13% of them appearing once. In germline, CDR1 is DFQATT, CDR2 SNEGSKA (reference sequence). V trimming: 6 bases; J trimming: 5 bases; junction bases outside the gene matches: 5. The CDR3 contains 12 residues. The sample belongs to a study of T-cell reconstitution after alpha-beta-depleted transplantation in children. General study points: Alpha-beta T cells present about two months after transplant were reported to originate from several hundred expanded graft clones.

V usage is TRBV20-1 and J usage is TRBJ2-5; 8 bases are shared with TRBD1. This receptor was identified in a male patient between 10 and 17 years old who had a stem cell transplant for acute myeloid leukemia, so the T cells may come from the graft donor. Source: PBMCs, mostly from graft donor cells, taken 360 days after TCRalphabeta/CD19-depleted stem cell transplant. The DNA for the CDR3 is TGCAGTGCCATGGACAGGGTGGAGACCCAGTACTTC. This codes for CSAMDRVETQYF.